This TCR beta chain comes out of a study of T cell repertoires in cytomegalovirus infection. TCRdb itself ran the reads through MiXCR, one entry per CDR3 protein. The table has about 400,000 distinct CDR3 sequences, 15% to 20% seen once. J was trimmed by 2 bases and V by 8 bases; bases with no gene match: 10. Germline CDR1 is MGHRA and CDR2 is YSYEKL. This CDR3 region has 15 residues. Sequencing was done on a sample of PBMCs. This clonotype was obtained from a human donor in good health (CMV status not recorded). Some clones in this sample may be carry-over from other donors' samples. The chain has TRBV4-1 and TRBJ1-2; TRBD1 agrees at 8 bases. The CDR3 nucleotides are TGCGCCAGCCGTTCTGTTACAGGGGGAAACTATGGCTACACCTTC. It specifies CASRSVTGGNYGYTF.